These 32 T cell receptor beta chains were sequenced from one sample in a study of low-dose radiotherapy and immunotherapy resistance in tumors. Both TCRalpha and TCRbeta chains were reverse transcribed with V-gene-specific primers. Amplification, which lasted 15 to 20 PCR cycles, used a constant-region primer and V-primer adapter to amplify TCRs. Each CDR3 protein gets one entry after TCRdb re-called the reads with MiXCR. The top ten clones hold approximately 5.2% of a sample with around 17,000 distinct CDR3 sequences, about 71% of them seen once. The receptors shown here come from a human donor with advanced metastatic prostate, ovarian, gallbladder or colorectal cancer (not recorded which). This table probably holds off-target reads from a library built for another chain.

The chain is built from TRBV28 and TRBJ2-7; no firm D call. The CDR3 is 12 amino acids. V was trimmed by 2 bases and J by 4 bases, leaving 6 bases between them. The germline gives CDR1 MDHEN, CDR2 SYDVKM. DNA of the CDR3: TGTGCCAGCAGTTTAAAAGGTTACGAGCAGTACTTC. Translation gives CASSLKGYEQYF.

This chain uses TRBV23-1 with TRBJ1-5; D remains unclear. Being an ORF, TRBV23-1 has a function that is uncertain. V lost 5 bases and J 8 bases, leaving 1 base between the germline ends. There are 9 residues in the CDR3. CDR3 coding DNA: TGCGCCAGCAGTGAGCCCCAGCATTTT. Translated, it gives CASSEPQHF.

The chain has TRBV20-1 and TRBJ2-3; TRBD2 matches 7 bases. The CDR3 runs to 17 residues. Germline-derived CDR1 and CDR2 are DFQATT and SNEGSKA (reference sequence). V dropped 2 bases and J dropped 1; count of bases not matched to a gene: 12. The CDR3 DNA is TGCAGTGCTAGAATCCCCTTGACTAGCTTCGGCACAGATACGCAGTATTTT. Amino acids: CSARIPLTSFGTDTQYF.

The CDR3 DNA reads TGTGCCAGCAGCCCTTCCGGGACAGGGACCTACGAGCAGTACTTC. It specifies CASSPSGTGTYEQYF. This chain uses TRBV12-3 or TRBV12-4 with TRBJ2-7, with TRBD1 matching 9 bases. J was trimmed by 2 bases and V by 6 bases; bases with no gene match: 8. The CDR3 spans 15 residues.

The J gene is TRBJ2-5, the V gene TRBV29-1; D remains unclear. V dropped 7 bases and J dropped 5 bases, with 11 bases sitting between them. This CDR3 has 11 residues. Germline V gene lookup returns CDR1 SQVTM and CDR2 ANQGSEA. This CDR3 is CSAKIGETQYF. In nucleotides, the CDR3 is TGCAGCGCTAAAATTGGCGAGACCCAGTACTTC.

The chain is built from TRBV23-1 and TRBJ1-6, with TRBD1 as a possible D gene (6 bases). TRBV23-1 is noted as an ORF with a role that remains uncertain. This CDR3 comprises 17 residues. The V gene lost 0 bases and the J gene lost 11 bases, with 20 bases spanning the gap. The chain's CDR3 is CASSQSPGVYSCPPLHF. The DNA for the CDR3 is TGCGCCAGCAGTCAATCCCCAGGGGTATATTCATGTCCACCCCTCCACTTT.

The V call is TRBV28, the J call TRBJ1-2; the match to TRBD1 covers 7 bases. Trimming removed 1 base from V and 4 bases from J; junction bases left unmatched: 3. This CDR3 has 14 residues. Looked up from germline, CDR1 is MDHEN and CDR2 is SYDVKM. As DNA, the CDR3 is TGTGCCAGCAGTTTATCCGGACAGGCCTATGGCTACACCTTC. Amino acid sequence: CASSLSGQAYGYTF.

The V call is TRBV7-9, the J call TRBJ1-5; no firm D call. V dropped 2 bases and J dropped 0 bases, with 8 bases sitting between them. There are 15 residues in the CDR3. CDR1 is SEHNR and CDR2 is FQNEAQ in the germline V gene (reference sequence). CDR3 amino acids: CASSLIGVSNQPQHF. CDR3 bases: TGTGCCAGCAGCTTAATCGGGGTTAGCAATCAGCCCCAGCATTTT. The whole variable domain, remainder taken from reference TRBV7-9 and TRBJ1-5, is DTGVSQNPRHKITKRGQNVTFRCDPISEHNRLYWYRQTLGQGPEFLTYFQNEAQLEKSRLLSDRFSAERPKGSFSTLEIQRTEQGDSAMYLCASSLIGVSNQPQHFGDGTRLSIL.

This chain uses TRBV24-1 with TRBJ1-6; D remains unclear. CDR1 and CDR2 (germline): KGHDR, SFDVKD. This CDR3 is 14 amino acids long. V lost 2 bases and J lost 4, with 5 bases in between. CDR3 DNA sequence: TGTGCCACCAGTGATTCAGCTTATAATTCACCCCTCCACTTT. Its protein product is CATSDSAYNSPLHF.

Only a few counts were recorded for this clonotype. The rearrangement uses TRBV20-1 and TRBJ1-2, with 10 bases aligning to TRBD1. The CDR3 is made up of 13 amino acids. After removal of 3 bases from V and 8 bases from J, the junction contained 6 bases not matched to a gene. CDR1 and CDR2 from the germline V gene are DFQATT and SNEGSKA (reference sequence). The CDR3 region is CSASPWTGGGYTF. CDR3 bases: TGCAGTGCTAGCCCCTGGACAGGGGGAGGCTACACCTTC.

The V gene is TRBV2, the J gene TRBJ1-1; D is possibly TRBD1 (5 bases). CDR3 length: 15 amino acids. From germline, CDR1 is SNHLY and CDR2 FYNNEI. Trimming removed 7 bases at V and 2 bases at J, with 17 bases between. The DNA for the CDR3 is TGTGCCAGCAAATGGCAGGGCAGTATTAACACTGAAGCTTTCTTT. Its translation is CASKWQGSINTEAFF.

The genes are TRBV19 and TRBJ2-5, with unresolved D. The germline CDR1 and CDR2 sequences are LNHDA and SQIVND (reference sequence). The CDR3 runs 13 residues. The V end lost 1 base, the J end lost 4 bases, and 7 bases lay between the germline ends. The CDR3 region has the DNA TGTGCCAGTAGTATAGCACAGTCAGAGACCCAGTACTTC. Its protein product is CASSIAQSETQYF.

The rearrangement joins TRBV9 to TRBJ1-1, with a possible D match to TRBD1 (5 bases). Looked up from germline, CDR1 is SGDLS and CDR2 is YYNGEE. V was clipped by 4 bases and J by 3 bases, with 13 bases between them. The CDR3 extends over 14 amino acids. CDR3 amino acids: CASSIGGGHTEAFF. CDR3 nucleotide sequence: TGTGCCAGCAGCATTGGGGGGGGTCACACTGAAGCTTTCTTT.

For the CDR3, the DNA is TGTGCCAGCAGCCAAGGGACAGGGGGCTACGAGCAGTACTTC. Amino acid sequence: CASSQGTGGYEQYF. This rearrangement joins TRBV3-1 to TRBJ2-7; 10 bases are a match to TRBD1. The CDR3 is 14 residues long. V was clipped by 1 base and J by 3 bases; unmatched bases: 0. In germline, CDR1 is LGHDT, CDR2 YNNKEL (reference sequence).

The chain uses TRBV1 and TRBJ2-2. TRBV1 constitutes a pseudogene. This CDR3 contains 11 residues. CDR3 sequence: CTPWATGELFF. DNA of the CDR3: TGCACCCCGTGGGCCACCGGGGAGCTGTTTTTT.

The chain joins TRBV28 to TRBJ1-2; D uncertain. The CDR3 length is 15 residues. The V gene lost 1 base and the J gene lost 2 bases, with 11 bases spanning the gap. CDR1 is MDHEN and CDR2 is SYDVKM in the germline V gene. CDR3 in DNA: TGTGCCAGCAGTTTATCAGGCAGGAGAAACTATGGCTACACCTTC. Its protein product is CASSLSGRRNYGYTF.

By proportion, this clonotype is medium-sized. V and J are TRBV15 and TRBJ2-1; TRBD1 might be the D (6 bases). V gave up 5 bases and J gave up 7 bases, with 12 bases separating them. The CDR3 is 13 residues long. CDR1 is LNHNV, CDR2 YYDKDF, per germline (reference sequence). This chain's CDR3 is CATSDTRGNEQFF. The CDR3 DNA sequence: TGTGCCACCAGCGATACTAGGGGGAATGAGCAGTTCTTC. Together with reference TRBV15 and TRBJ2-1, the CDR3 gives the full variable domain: DAMVIQNPRYQVTQFGKPVTLSCSQTLNHNVMYWYQQKSSQAPKLLFHYYDKDFNNEADTPDNFQSRRPNTSFCFLDIRSPGLGDTAMYLCATSDTRGNEQFFGPGTRLTVL.

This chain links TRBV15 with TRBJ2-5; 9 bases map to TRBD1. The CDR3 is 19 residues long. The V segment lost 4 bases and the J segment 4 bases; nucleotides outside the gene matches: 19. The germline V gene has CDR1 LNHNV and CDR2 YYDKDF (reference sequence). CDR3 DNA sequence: TGTGCCACCAGCAAGAATCCCCCGAACGTCGGGACAGGGTTAGAGACCCAGTACTTC. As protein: CATSKNPPNVGTGLETQYF. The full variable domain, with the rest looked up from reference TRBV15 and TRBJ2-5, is DAMVIQNPRYQVTQFGKPVTLSCSQTLNHNVMYWYQQKSSQAPKLLFHYYDKDFNNEADTPDNFQSRRPNTSFCFLDIRSPGLGDTAMYLCATSKNPPNVGTGLETQYFGPGTRLLVL.

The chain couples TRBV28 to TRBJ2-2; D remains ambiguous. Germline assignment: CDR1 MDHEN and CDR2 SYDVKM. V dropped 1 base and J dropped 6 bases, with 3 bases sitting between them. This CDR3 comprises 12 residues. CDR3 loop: CASSLFAGELFF. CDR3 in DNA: TGTGCCAGCAGTTTATTCGCCGGGGAGCTGTTTTTT.

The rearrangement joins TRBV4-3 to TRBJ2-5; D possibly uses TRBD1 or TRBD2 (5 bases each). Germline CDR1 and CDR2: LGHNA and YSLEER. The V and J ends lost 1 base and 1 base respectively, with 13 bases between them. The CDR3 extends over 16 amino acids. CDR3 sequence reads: CASSQARGPGQETQYF. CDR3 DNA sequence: TGCGCCAGCAGCCAAGCCCGGGGCCCCGGCCAAGAGACCCAGTACTTC.

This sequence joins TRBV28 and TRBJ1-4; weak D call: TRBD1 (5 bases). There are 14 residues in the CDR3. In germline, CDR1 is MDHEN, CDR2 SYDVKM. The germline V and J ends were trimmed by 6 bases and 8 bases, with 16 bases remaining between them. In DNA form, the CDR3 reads TGTGCCAGCAGGCGGGGGGTAGAGGAGGAAAAACTGTTTTTT. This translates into CASRRGVEEEKLFF.

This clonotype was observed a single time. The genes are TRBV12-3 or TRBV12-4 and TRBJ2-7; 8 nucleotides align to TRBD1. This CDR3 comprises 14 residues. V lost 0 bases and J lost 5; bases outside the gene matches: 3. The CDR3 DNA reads TGTGCCAGCAGTTTAGCGGACAGGGCCCACGAGCAGTACTTC. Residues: CASSLADRAHEQYF.

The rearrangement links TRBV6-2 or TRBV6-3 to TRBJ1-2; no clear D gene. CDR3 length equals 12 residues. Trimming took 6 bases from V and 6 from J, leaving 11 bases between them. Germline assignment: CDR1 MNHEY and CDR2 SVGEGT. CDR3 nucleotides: TGTGCCAGCAGCAGCAGGCCCCATGGCTACACCTTC. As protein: CASSSRPHGYTF.

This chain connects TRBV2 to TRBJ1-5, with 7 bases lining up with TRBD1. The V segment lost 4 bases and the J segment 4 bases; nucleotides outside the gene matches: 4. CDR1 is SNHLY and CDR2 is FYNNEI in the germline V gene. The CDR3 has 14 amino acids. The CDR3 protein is CASSVGQLNQPQHF. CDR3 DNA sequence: TGTGCCAGCAGTGTGGGACAGCTTAATCAGCCCCAGCATTTT.

Here the CDR3 DNA reads TGCGCCAGCAGGGTCCAGGACATTCCCGATCAGCCCCAGCATTTT. This encodes CASRVQDIPDQPQHF. This chain uses TRBV5-1 with TRBJ1-5, with D tentatively TRBD1 (5 bases). CDR3 size: 15 residues. Germline CDR1 and CDR2: SGHRS and YFSETQ. The ends were cut back, 5 bases at V and 5 bases at J, with 17 bases in the middle.

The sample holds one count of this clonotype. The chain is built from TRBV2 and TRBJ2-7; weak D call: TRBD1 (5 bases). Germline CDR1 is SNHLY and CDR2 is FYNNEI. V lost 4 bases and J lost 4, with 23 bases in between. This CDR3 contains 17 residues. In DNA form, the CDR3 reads TGTGCCAGCAGTGTGGTCACAGGTTCGTCTACCGTTTACGAGCAGTACTTC. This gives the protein CASSVVTGSSTVYEQYF.

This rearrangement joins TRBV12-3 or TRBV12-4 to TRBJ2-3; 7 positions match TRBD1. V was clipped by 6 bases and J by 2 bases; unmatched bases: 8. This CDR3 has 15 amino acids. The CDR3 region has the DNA TGTGCCAGCAGACAGGGACAGACTCTCACAGATACGCAGTATTTT. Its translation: CASRQGQTLTDTQYF.

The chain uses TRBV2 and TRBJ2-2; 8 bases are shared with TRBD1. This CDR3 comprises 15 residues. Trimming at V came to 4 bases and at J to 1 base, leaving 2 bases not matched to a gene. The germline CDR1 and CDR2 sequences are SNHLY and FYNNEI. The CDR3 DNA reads TGTGCCAGCAGTGTAGGGACAGGGAACACCGGGGAGCTGTTTTTT. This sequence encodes CASSVGTGNTGELFF.

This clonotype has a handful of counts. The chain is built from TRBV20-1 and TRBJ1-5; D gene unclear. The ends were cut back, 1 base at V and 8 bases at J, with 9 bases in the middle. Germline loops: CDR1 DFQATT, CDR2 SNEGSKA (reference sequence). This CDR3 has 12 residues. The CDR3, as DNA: TGCAGTGCTAGAGGGGGAAGAGAGCCCCAGCATTTT. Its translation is CSARGGREPQHF.

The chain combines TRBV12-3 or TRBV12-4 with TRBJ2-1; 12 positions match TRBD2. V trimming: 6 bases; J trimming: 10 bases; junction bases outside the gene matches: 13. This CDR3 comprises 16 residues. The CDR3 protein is CASSPRTSGKAWEQFF. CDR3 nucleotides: TGTGCCAGCAGCCCCCGGACTAGCGGGAAAGCGTGGGAGCAGTTCTTC.

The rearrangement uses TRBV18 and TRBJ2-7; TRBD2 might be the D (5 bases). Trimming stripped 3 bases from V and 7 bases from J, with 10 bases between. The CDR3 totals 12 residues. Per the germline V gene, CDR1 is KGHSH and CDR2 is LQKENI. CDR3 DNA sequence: TGTGCCAGCTCACCGGGAGACCAGGAGCAGTACTTC. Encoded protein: CASSPGDQEQYF. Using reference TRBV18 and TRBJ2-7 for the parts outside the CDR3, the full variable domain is NAGVMQNPRHLVRRRGQEARLRCSPMKGHSHVYWYRQLPEEGLKFMVYLQKENIIDESGMPKERFSAEFPKEGPSILRIQQVVRGDSAAYFCASSPGDQEQYFGPGTRLTVT.

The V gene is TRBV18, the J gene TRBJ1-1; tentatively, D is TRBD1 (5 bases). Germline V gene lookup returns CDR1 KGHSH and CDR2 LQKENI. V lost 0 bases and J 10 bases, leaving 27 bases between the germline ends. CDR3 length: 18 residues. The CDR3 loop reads CASSPPGGSRDGLSRAFF. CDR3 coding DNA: TGTGCCAGCTCACCACCGGGGGGGTCCAGGGATGGATTGTCCCGAGCTTTCTTT.